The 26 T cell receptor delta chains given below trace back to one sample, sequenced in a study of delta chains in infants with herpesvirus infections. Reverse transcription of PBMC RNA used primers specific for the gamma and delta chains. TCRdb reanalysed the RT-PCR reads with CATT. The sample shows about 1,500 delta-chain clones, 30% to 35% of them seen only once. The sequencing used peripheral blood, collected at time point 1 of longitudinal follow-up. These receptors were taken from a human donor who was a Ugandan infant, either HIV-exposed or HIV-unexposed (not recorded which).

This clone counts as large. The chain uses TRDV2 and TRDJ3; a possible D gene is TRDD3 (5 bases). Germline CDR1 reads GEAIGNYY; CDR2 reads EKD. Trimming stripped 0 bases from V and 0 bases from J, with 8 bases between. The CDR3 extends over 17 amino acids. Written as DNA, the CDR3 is TGTGCCTGTGACACCGCTGGGAGCTCCTGGGACACCCGACAGATGTTTTTC. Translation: CACDTAGSSWDTRQMFF.

DNA for the CDR3: TGTGCTCTTGGGACCTTGGGGATACGCCTTAAACTCATCTTT. This sequence encodes CALGTLGIRLKLIF. This chain joins TRDV1 and TRDJ1; 9 bases fit TRDD3. CDR1 is TSWWSYY and CDR2 is QGS in the germline V gene. With 5 bases clipped from V and 7 bases from J, the junction kept 8 bases outside the gene matches. The CDR3 sequence is 14 residues long.

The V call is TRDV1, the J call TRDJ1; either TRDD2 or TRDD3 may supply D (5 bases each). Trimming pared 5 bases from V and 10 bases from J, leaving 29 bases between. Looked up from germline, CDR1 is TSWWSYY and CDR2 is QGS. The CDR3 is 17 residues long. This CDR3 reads CALGPRSPYRAGSLLIF. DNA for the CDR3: TGTGCTCTTGGGCCCCGGAGCCCCTACAGGGCTGGGAGCTTACTCATCTTT.

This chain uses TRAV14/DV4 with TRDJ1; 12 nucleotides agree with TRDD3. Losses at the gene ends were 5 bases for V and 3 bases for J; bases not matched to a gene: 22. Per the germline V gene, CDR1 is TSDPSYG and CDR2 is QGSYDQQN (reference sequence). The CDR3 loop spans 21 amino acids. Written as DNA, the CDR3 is TGTGCAATGAGAATCTTCCGACCTTTAAACCCTACTGGGGGATACTCCGATAAACTCATCTTT. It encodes CAMRIFRPLNPTGGYSDKLIF.

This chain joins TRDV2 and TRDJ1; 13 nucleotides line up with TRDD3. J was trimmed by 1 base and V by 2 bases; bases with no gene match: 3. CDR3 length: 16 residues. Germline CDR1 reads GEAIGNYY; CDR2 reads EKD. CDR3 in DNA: TGTGCCTGTGACATACTGGGGGATACGCGCACCGATAAACTCATCTTT. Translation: CACDILGDTRTDKLIF.

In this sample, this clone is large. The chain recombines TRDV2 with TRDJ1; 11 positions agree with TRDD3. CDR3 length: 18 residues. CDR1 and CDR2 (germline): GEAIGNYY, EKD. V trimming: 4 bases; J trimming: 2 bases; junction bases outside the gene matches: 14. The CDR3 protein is CACDPISYWGIRTDKLIF. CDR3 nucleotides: TGTGCCTGTGATCCAATTTCCTACTGGGGGATAAGGACCGATAAACTCATCTTT.

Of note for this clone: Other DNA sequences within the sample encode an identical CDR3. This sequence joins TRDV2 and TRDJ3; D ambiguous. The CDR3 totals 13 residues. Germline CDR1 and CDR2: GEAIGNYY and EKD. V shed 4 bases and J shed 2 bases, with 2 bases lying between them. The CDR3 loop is CACDTWDTRQMFF. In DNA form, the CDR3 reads TGTGCCTGTGATACCTGGGACACCCGACAGATGTTTTTC.

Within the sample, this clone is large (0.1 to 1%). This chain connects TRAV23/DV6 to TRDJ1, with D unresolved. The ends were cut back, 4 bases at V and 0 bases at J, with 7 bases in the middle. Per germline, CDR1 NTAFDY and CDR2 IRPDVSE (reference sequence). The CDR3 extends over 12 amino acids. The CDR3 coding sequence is TGTGCAGCATGGGAATACACCGATAAACTCATCTTT. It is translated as CAAWEYTDKLIF.

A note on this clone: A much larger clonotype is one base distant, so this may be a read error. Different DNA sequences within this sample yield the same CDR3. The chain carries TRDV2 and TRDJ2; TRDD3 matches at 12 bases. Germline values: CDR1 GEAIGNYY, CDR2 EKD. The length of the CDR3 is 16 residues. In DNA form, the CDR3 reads TGTGCCTGTGACATACTGGGGGATACTTTGACGGCACAACTCTTCTTT. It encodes CACDILGDTLTAQLFF.

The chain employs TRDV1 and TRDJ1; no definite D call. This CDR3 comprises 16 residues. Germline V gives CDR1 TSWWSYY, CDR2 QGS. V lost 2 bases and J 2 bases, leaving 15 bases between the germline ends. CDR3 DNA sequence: TGTGCTCTTGGGGAAATTGGGTGGATGCATACCGATAAACTCATCTTT. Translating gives CALGEIGWMHTDKLIF.

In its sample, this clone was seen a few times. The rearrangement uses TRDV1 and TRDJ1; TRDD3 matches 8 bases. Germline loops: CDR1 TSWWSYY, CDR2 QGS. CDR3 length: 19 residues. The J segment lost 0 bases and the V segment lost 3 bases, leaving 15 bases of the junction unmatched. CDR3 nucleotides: TGTGCTCTTGGGGACTCCGGTACTGGGGGTCCTTCGTACACCGATAAACTCATCTTT. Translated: CALGDSGTGGPSYTDKLIF.

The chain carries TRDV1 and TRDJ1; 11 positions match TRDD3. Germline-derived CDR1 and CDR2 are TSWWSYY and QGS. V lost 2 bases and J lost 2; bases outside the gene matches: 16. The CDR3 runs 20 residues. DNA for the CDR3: TGTGCTCTTGGGGAAAATGCACTGGGGGATAACGGGTGGGGGACCGATAAACTCATCTTT. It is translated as CALGENALGDNGWGTDKLIF.

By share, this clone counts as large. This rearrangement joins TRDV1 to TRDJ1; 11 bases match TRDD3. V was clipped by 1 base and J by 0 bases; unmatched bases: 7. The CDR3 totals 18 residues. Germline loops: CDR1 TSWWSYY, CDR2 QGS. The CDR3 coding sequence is TGTGCTCTTGGGGAACCCTTGGTGGGGGATACGGACACCGATAAACTCATCTTT. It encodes CALGEPLVGDTDTDKLIF.

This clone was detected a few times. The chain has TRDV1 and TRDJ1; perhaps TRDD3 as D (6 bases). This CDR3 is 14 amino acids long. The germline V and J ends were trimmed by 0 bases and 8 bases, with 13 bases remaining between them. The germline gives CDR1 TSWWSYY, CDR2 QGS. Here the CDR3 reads CALGELSPGEKLIF. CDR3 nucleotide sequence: TGTGCTCTTGGGGAACTCTCCCCTGGGGAAAAACTCATCTTT.

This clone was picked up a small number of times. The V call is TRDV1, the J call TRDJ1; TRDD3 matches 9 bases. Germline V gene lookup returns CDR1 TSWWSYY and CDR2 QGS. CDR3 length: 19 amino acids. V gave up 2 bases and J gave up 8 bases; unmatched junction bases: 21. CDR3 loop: CALGEVPNTALGDRGKLIF. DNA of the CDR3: TGTGCTCTTGGGGAAGTGCCGAACACGGCTCTGGGGGATCGGGGAAAACTCATCTTT.

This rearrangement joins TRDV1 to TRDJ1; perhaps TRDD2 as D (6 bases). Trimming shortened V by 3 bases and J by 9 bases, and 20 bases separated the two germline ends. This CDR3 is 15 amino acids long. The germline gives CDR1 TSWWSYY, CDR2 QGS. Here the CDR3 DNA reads TGTGCTCTTGGGGAGCCCTTCCGGGCGATGGAGCAACTCATCTTT. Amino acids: CALGEPFRAMEQLIF.

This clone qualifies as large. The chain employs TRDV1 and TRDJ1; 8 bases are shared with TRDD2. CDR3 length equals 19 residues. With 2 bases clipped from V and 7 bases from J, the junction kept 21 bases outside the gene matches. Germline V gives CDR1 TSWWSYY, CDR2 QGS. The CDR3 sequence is CALGETTAFLGFDRVKLIF. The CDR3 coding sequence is TGTGCTCTTGGGGAAACCACGGCCTTCCTAGGCTTCGATCGGGTTAAACTCATCTTT.

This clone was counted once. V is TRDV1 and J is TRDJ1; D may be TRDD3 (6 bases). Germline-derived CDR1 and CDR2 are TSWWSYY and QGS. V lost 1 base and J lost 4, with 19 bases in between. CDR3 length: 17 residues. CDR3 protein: CALGERLRGGRNDKLIF. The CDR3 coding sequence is TGTGCTCTTGGGGAACGACTTCGAGGGGGAAGGAACGATAAACTCATCTTT.

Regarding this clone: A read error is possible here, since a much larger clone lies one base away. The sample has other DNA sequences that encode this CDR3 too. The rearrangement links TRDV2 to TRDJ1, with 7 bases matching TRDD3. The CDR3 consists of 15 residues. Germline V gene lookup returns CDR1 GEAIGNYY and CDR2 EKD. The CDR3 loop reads CACDSGGTYTDKLIF. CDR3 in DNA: TGTGCCTGTGACTCTGGGGGGACCTACACCGATAAACTCATTTTT.

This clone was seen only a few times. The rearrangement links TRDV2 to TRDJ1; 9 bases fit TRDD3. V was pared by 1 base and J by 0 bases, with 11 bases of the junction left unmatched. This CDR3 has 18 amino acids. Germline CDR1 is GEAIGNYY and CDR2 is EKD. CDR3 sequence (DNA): TGTGCCTGTGACACTCTTCTTACTGGGGGAGTTTACACCGATAAACTCATCTTT. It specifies CACDTLLTGGVYTDKLIF.

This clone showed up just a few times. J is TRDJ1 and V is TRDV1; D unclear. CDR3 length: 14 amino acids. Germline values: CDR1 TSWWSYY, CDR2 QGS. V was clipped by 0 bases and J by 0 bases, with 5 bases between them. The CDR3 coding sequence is TGTGCTCTTGGGGAACTAGGGTACACCGATAAACTCATCTTT. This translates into CALGELGYTDKLIF.

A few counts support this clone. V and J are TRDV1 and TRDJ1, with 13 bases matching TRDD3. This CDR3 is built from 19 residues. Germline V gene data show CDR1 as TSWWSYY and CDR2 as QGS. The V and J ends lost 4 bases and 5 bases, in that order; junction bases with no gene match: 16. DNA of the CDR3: TGTGCTCTTGGGGGATTAAACCTCGATACTGGGGGATACGCAGATAAACTCATCTTT. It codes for CALGGLNLDTGGYADKLIF.

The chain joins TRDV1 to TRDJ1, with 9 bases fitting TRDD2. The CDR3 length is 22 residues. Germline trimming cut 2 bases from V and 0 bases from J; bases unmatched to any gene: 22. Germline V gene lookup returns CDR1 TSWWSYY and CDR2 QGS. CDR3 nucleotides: TGTGCTCTTGGGGAAGCCCCAGGCCTTCCTACTCTGGGGTCAATGTACACCGATAAACTCATCTTT. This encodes CALGEAPGLPTLGSMYTDKLIF.

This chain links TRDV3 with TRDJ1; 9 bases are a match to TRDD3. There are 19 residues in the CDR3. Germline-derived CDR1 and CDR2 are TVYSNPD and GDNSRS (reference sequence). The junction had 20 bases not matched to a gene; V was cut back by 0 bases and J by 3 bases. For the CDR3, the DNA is TGTGCCTTTAGTACTGTTCCATGGGGGATAACGCAGGGCGCCGATAAACTCATCTTT. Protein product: CAFSTVPWGITQGADKLIF.

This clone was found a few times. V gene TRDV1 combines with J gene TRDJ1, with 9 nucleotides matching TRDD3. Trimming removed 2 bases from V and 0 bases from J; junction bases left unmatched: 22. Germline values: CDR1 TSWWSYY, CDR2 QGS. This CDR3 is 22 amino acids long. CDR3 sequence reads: CALGEFQVTSIGGYPYTDKLIF. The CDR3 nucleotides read TGTGCTCTTGGGGAATTTCAAGTAACTTCGATTGGGGGATATCCGTACACCGATAAACTCATCTTT.

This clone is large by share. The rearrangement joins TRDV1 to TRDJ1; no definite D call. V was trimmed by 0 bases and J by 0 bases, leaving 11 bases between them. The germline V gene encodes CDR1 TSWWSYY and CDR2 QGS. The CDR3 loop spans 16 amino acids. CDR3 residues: CALGELGRLYTDKLIF. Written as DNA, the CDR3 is TGTGCTCTTGGGGAACTCGGTCGCCTGTACACCGATAAACTCATCTTT.